This T cell receptor beta chain was recovered during a study of cytomegalovirus exposure and HLA in healthy donors. Regarding the study as a whole: The authors listed about 170 TCR beta chains as cytomegalovirus-associated. Specific recognition of CMV antigens was confirmed in vitro for three chains (all CMV-associated). The finding came from a later analysis; first-cohort TCR clusters tended to co-occur in the 110 or so validation repertoires.

As for this clone: Its target is unknown.

Separate from the roughly 700-subject first cohort was the roughly 130-subject validation cohort, to which the donors belonged. Method: immunoSEQ multiplex PCR; TCRdb's copy keeps in-frame clones and lacks some. Here the sample spans some 150,000 clones, around 87% being singletons. This sequence originates from a young woman in good health and CMV-seronegative. Sequencing used PBMCs.

The CDR3 DNA reads as TGTGCCAGCAGACCTACCGTGGGGAGCTCCTACGAGCAGTACTTC. Amino acids: CASRPTVGSSYEQYF. The chain uses TRBV5-6 and TRBJ2-7; D is possibly TRBD2 (5 bases). With 5 bases removed from V and 0 bases from J, the gap between germline ends came to 15 bases. The CDR3 runs 15 residues. CDR1 is SGHDT, CDR2 YYEEEE, per germline.